What follows describes a single T cell receptor (beta chain). No antigen is known for it. Only in-frame clones appear in the TCRdb table, and some are missing; sequencing was by immunoSEQ multiplex PCR. This sample has about 98,000 clones; about 84% occur once, and the top ten carry 1.4%. This CDR3 contains 15 residues. V trimming: 6 bases; J trimming: 5 bases; junction bases outside the gene matches: 12. The germline CDR1 and CDR2 sequences are SGHNT and YYREEE (reference sequence). This sample is part of a study of graft-versus-host responses after intestinal transplantation. Study information: Following induction with anti-thymocyte globulin, all recipients were given tacrolimus and steroids for two to three years.

Study findings and constraints: Across patients carrying graft-donor T cell macrochimerism, allografts held high graft-versus-host to host-versus-graft clonal ratios. GvH clones occurred in recipient marrow; some first appeared in ileum or blood.

This receptor was obtained from a human patient who received an intestinal transplant, so some T cells may come from the graft donor. The chain combines TRBV5-4 with TRBJ1-2; 8 nucleotides line up with TRBD1. Sequences were derived from PBMCs, sampled 255 days after intestinal transplant. Here the CDR3 reads CASKQTGVGFYGYTF. As DNA, the CDR3 is TGTGCCAGCAAACAGACAGGGGTCGGGTTTTATGGCTACACCTTC.